These 10 T cell receptor beta chains came from one sample sequenced in a study of early T cells in non-severe SARS-CoV-2 infection. Via MiXCR, TCRdb re-called the 5' RACE reads, giving one row per CDR3 protein. This sample has about 39,000 distinct CDR3 sequences, with almost 7.5% found just once. Specimen: whole blood. These receptor sequences come from an adult who was a healthcare worker with PCR-confirmed SARS-CoV-2 infection or an uninfected control (not recorded which).

This clonotype appeared a few times. V usage is TRBV5-1 and J usage is TRBJ2-1; D gene ambiguous. Trimming took 0 bases from V and 11 from J, leaving 12 bases between them. The germline gives CDR1 SGHRS, CDR2 YFSETQ. CDR3 length: 13 amino acids. CDR3 in DNA: TGCGCCAGCAGCTTGGGATTCGAGCAACAGCAGTTCTTC. It is translated as CASSLGFEQQQFF.

Many counts were recorded for this clonotype. This rearrangement joins TRBV5-4 to TRBJ2-5; D might be TRBD1 or TRBD2, each matching 7 bases. Germline V lookup: CDR1 SGHNT, CDR2 YYREEE (reference sequence). The CDR3 contains 14 residues. DNA for the CDR3: TGTGCTCATTCCGGGGAGGGGGCCAAAGAGACCCAGTACTTC. Its protein is CAHSGEGAKETQYF.

The chain couples TRBV29-1 to TRBJ2-7, with 11 nucleotides matching TRBD2. There are 12 residues in the CDR3. Germline values: CDR1 SQVTM, CDR2 ANQGSEA. With 8 bases clipped from V and 2 bases from J, the junction kept 2 bases outside the gene matches. Here the CDR3 reads CSFSGGAYEQYF. The CDR3 bases are TGCAGCTTTAGCGGGGGGGCCTACGAGCAGTACTTC.

This clonotype was picked up many times. V usage is TRBV29-1 and J usage is TRBJ1-1; D unclear. The CDR3 extends over 10 amino acids. Germline V lookup: CDR1 SQVTM, CDR2 ANQGSEA. V dropped 4 bases and J dropped 6 bases, with 6 bases sitting between them. This CDR3 reads CSVVVAEAFF. The CDR3 DNA is TGCAGCGTTGTGGTAGCTGAAGCTTTCTTT.

This clonotype has only a few counts. This chain links TRBV5-1 with TRBJ2-4; the D gene could be TRBD1 or TRBD2 (5 bases each). CDR3 length equals 13 residues. Germline CDR1 and CDR2: SGHRS and YFSETQ. V lost 0 bases, J lost 6 bases, and 7 bases lay in between. The CDR3 loop is CASSLDGGNIQYF. The CDR3 nucleotides are TGCGCCAGCAGCTTGGATGGGGGAAACATTCAGTACTTC.

The sample holds many counts of this clonotype. V usage is TRBV7-2 and J usage is TRBJ2-7; a possible D gene is TRBD1 (5 bases). From germline, CDR1 is SGHTA and CDR2 FQGNSA. CDR3 length: 14 amino acids. V shed 1 base and J shed 2 bases, with 9 bases lying between them. The chain's CDR3 is CASSLERGTYEQYF. The DNA of the CDR3 is TGTGCCAGCAGCTTAGAAAGGGGCACCTACGAGCAGTACTTC.

Many counts were recorded for this clonotype. The CDR3 sequence: CSARSRTGYRTDTQYF. The DNA for the CDR3 is TGCAGTGCTAGGTCAAGGACAGGGTACCGCACAGATACGCAGTATTTT. The rearrangement uses TRBV20-1 and TRBJ2-3, with 8 nucleotides matching TRBD1. The CDR3 sequence is 16 residues long. Germline V gene lookup returns CDR1 DFQATT and CDR2 SNEGSKA (reference sequence). Trimming at V came to 3 bases and at J to 1 base, leaving 9 bases not matched to a gene.

The chain joins TRBV28 to TRBJ1-2, with 8 bases matching TRBD1. After removal of 2 bases from V and 2 bases from J, the junction contained 7 bases not matched to a gene. CDR3 length: 16 residues. CDR1 MDHEN and CDR2 SYDVKM come from the germline V gene. The CDR3 DNA follows: TGTGCCAGCAGTTTAATAGGGACAGGACTGAACTATGGCTACACCTTC. Residues: CASSLIGTGLNYGYTF.

This clonotype was found many times. The chain links TRBV6-6 to TRBJ1-5; D ambiguous. Germline V gene sequence: CDR1 MNHNY, CDR2 SVGAGI (reference sequence). The CDR3 consists of 12 residues. The ends were cut back, 6 bases at V and 7 bases at J, with 10 bases in the middle. The CDR3: CASSPFGQPQHF. The CDR3 DNA reads TGTGCCAGCAGCCCCTTCGGACAGCCCCAGCATTTT.

This clonotype was seen a handful of times. J is TRBJ2-3 and V is TRBV7-2; D is possibly TRBD1 (5 bases). Looked up from germline, CDR1 is SGHTA and CDR2 is FQGNSA. Trimming cost V 6 bases and J 5 bases, with 9 bases left between them. The CDR3 contains 12 residues. The CDR3 coding sequence is TGTGCCAGCAGGGGGCCTGGAGATACGCAGTATTTT. Encoded protein: CASRGPGDTQYF.